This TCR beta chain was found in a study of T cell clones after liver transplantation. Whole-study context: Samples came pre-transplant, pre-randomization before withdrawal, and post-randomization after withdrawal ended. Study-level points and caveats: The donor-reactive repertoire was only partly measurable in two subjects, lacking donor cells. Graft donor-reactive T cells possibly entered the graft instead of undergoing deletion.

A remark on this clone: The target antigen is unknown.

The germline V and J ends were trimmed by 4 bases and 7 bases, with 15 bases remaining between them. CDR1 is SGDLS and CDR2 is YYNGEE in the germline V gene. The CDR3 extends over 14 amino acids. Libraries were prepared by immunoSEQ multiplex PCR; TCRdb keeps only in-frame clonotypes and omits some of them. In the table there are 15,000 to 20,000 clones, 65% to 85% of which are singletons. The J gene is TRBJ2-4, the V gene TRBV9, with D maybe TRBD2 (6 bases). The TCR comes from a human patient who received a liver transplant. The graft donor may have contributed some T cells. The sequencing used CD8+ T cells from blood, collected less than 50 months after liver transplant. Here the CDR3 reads CASSPGGAGNIQYF. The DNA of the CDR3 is TGTGCCAGCAGCCCCGGCGGGGCGGGGAACATTCAGTACTTC.